The TCR beta chain under discussion was sequenced for a study of TIL therapy for anti-PD-1-resistant metastatic lung cancer. The CDR3 contains 16 residues. Looked up from germline, CDR1 is MDHEN and CDR2 is SYDVKM. Trimming took off 4 bases at V and 6 bases at J, with 21 bases between the two ends. The time point is: pre-treatment sample, taken before nivolumab and TIL therapy. Pleural nodules or supraclavicular lymph nodes made up most of the excised metastases sampled. Tumors were harvested before any PD-1/PD-L1 blockade. This was the immunoSEQ v3 assay. Each library reached some 2.1 million read pairs, or about 4.5-6.5 million at deep level. Clones were read by immunoSEQ multiplex PCR, and TCRdb kept only the in-frame ones, dropping some. Among some 7,000 clones listed, roughly three fifths were seen once.

The chain employs TRBV28 and TRBJ1-2, with D tentatively TRBD1 (6 bases). This sequence was found in a person aged 25 to 85 with non-small cell lung cancer. Sample: tumor tissue, taken at baseline. CDR3 sequence: CASSSSIGTTTHGYTF. The CDR3 DNA is TGTGCCAGCAGTTCCTCGATTGGGACAACAACCCATGGCTACACCTTC.